One and the same sample provided the 3 T cell receptor beta chains below, sequenced in a study of OX40 agonist ivuxolimab in advanced cancers. Only in-frame clones appear in the TCRdb table, and some are missing; sequencing was by immunoSEQ multiplex PCR. The sample yields more than 60,000 clones, 86% seen once. The sequenced sample was CD4+ or CD8+ T cells sorted from blood, obtained in a trial of the OX40 agonist ivuxolimab. These receptors were taken from an adult with an advanced solid tumor such as melanoma, head and neck, liver or kidney cancer.

This rearrangement joins TRBV18 to TRBJ2-3; 8 bases match TRBD1. The CDR3 is 15 residues long. V lost 3 bases to trimming and J lost 6 bases; unmatched junction nucleotides: 8. The V gene's germline CDR1 is KGHSH and CDR2 LQKENI. The DNA for the CDR3 is TGTGCCAGCTCACCCTATTCCAGGGGGCGGGATACGCAGTATTTT. Its protein product is CASSPYSRGRDTQYF.

CDR3 DNA: TGTGCCAGAGCCCGAGGTGGGGCGGGGGCCACAGATACGCAGTATTTT. This codes for CARARGGAGATDTQYF. This chain links TRBV7-2 with TRBJ2-3; maybe TRBD2 (7 bases). The CDR3 totals 16 residues. Trimming shortened V by 9 bases and J by 2 bases, and 21 bases separated the two germline ends. CDR1 is SGHTA, CDR2 FQGNSA, per germline.

The chain carries TRBV6-4 and TRBJ2-2; 11 nucleotides line up with TRBD1. The CDR3 has 16 residues. From germline, CDR1 is MRHNA and CDR2 SNTAGT. The V gene end was trimmed by 6 bases and the J gene end by 5 bases; junction bases not matched to a gene: 8. Written as DNA, the CDR3 is TGTGCCAGCAGCAACGTGGACAGGGGGCGAACCGGGGAGCTGTTTTTT. This codes for CASSNVDRGRTGELFF.